What follows are 12 T cell receptor beta chains derived from one specimen sequenced in a study of T cells in Graves' hyperthyroidism and ophthalmopathy. Amplification yielded TCR beta CDR3 regions, with RNA transcripts as the source. The primer set for the first-round RT-PCR of the TCR CDR3 was HTBI. TCRdb re-called the multiplex PCR reads with MiXCR, one entry per CDR3 protein. The sample has about 610,000 distinct CDR3 sequences; about a sixth are singletons. Sequencing was performed on blood. The receptors come from a woman aged 35 to 49 with Graves' ophthalmopathy.

This clonotype was counted many times. V gene TRBV12-3 or TRBV12-4 combines with J gene TRBJ1-2; the D is unclear. Trimming left V 1 base short and J 8 bases short, with 14 bases between. CDR3 size: 14 residues. CDR3 sequence (DNA): TGTGCCAGCAGTTTAGGGCAGCCCCTCGGCGGCTACACCTTC. This codes for CASSLGQPLGGYTF.

This clonotype came up a few times. Just one base apart from a much larger clone, this may be a read error. The rearrangement links TRBV28 to TRBJ1-1; D remains unclear. The germline V and J ends were trimmed by 5 bases and 0 bases, with 13 bases remaining between them. CDR3 length equals 15 residues. Germline assignment: CDR1 MDHEN and CDR2 SYDVKM. CDR3 sequence reads: CASSIRGFMNTEAFF. The DNA for the CDR3 is TGTGCCAGCAGTATCCGGGGATTTATGAACACTGAAGCTTTCTTT.

This clonotype was detected ten times or more. The chain links TRBV27 to TRBJ2-1; TRBD1 matches 8 bases. The CDR3 length is 16 residues. From germline, CDR1 is MNHEY and CDR2 SMNVEV (reference sequence). The V segment lost 5 bases and the J segment 4 bases; nucleotides outside the gene matches: 10. This CDR3 is CASSAFRGLLYNEQFF. The CDR3 region has the DNA TGTGCCAGCAGTGCCTTCAGGGGGCTGTTGTACAATGAGCAGTTCTTC.

This rearrangement joins TRBV6-2 or TRBV6-3 to TRBJ2-7; D call uncertain. CDR1 is MNHEY, CDR2 SVGEGT, per germline. V was clipped by 0 bases and J by 3 bases, with 15 bases between them. The CDR3 sequence is 16 residues long. The CDR3, as DNA: TGTGCCAGCAGTTACTCCCGAGAAGGCTCCTTCTACGAGCAGTACTTC. It encodes CASSYSREGSFYEQYF.

The V and J genes are TRBV7-8 and TRBJ2-7; 12 bases map to TRBD2. Germline CDR1 SGHVS, CDR2 FQNEAQ. The CDR3 runs to 18 residues. With V trimmed by 5 bases and J by 1 base, 12 bases remained unmatched. CDR3: CASSTHRTSGIDSYEQYF. The CDR3 coding sequence is TGTGCCAGCAGCACCCACCGGACTAGCGGGATAGATTCCTACGAGCAGTACTTC.

The genes are TRBV20-1 and TRBJ2-3; unclear D gene. This CDR3 is 15 amino acids long. The germline V gene has CDR1 DFQATT and CDR2 SNEGSKA (reference sequence). The V gene lost 0 bases and the J gene lost 0 bases, with 10 bases spanning the gap. The CDR3 DNA sequence: TGCAGTGCTAGAGATCACCGACCTAGCACAGATACGCAGTATTTT. Translating it yields CSARDHRPSTDTQYF.

With regard to this clonotype: Being one base from a much bigger clone, this may be a read error. The chain uses TRBV3-1 and TRBJ2-1, with D uncertain. CDR1 and CDR2 from the germline V gene are LGHDT and YNNKEL (reference sequence). This CDR3 has 12 amino acids. CDR3 DNA sequence: TGTGCCGGCAGCCAATCCACCCATGAGCAGTTCTTC. Its translation is CAGSQSTHEQFF.

There are many counts of this clonotype. The V call is TRBV20-1, the J call TRBJ1-5; 7 positions agree with TRBD1. CDR1 DFQATT and CDR2 SNEGSKA come from the germline V gene (reference sequence). The CDR3 consists of 13 residues. V dropped 5 bases and J dropped 5; count of bases not matched to a gene: 6. Here the CDR3 DNA reads TGCAGTGCTCGGACAGGCCGTCATCAGCCCCAGCATTTT. Translating gives CSARTGRHQPQHF.

In this sample, this clonotype turned up many times. The chain employs TRBV12-3 or TRBV12-4 and TRBJ1-2, with 7 positions matching TRBD1. The CDR3 length is 13 residues. With V trimmed by 7 bases and J by 6 bases, 8 bases remained unmatched. In nucleotides, the CDR3 is TGTGCCAGCACAACACAGGGGACGCATGGCTACACCTTC. Translated: CASTTQGTHGYTF.

This clonotype was seen repeatedly, ten times or more. This chain links TRBV28 with TRBJ2-2, with 9 bases matching TRBD1. CDR1 and CDR2 (germline): MDHEN, SYDVKM. V dropped 1 base and J dropped 1; count of bases not matched to a gene: 1. The CDR3 has 16 amino acids. CDR3 loop: CASSLYRGQNTGELFF. The CDR3 region has the DNA TGTGCCAGCAGTTTATACAGGGGGCAGAACACCGGGGAGCTGTTTTTT.

This clonotype was detected a few times. This may be a read error: a much more frequent sequence differs by one nucleotide. The CDR3 does not end in the conserved phenylalanine or tryptophan, so this is likely a read error. The chain combines TRBV7-2 with TRBJ1-1; weak D call: TRBD1 (5 bases). The V gene lost 8 bases and the J gene lost 0 bases, with 16 bases spanning the gap. CDR3 length equals 15 residues. Germline V lookup: CDR1 SGHTA, CDR2 FQGNSA. The CDR3: CASSQGASMNTEAFS. In nucleotides, the CDR3 is TGTGCCAGCTCCCAAGGGGCCTCAATGAACACTGAAGCTTTCTCT.

This clonotype was seen ten or more times. In DNA form, the CDR3 reads TGCGCCAGCAGCTACGGCGGGAGCTCCTACAATGAGCAGTTCTTC. Residues: CASSYGGSSYNEQFF. This chain links TRBV5-1 with TRBJ2-1, with 7 bases that match TRBD2. Germline CDR1 and CDR2: SGHRS and YFSETQ. The ends lost 3 bases at V and 0 bases at J; junction bases unmatched: 3. This CDR3 is 15 amino acids long.